This T cell receptor beta chain is drawn from a study of vaccination and CD4 T cells after COVID-19. At the level of the study: Median time from COVID diagnosis to post-COVID sampling was roughly 13 weeks (35 to 161). General study points: Median reactive clonotypes, those recognizing SARS-CoV-2, rose from about 22 to 38, not significantly. The authors identified 304 of 307 vaccine-specific clones in convalescent patients as spike mono-reactive.

March to December 2020 was the span of positive PCR dates, which predated US Alpha, Beta and Delta variants. This clonotype was seen more than once but under ten times. Antigen: not known. Each CDR3 protein is one row after TCRdb ran MiXCR on the PCR reads. This table has some 22,000 distinct CDR3 sequences, 45% to 60% appearing once. Germline V gene lookup returns CDR1 SGHTA and CDR2 FQGTGA. Germline trimming cut 5 bases from V and 5 bases from J; bases unmatched to any gene: 11. This CDR3 region has 15 residues. Sequencing was performed on CD4+ T cells from blood, taken before SARS-CoV-2 vaccination. The source is a human donor who had recovered from COVID-19. The chain has TRBV7-3 and TRBJ2-5, with 7 bases matching TRBD1. Here the CDR3 reads CASSRQTGLLETQYF. The CDR3 DNA reads TGTGCCAGCAGCCGCCAGACAGGGTTGTTGGAGACCCAGTACTTC.